This entry features one T cell receptor beta chain sequence. Trimming removed 4 bases from V and 0 bases from J, with 14 bases in between. CDR1 and CDR2 from the germline V gene are SGDLS and YYNGEE. The CDR3 has 16 residues. The data are from a study of blood T cell repertoires in COVID-19. The wider study: COVID-19 samples from acute and convalescent phases originated in the United States, Italy and Spain.

In the source study's methods: The assay estimated nucleated cells by amplifying reference gene primers. Profiled with immunoSEQ multiplex PCR; TCRdb holds only in-frame clones, not every one. The DNA was the basis for D and trimming; V, J and clone size are from that table. The table has 55,000 to 80,000 clones, 70% to 85% seen once. The clonotype originates from a man between 65 and 85 years old with acute or convalescent COVID-19. The specimen was peripheral blood. The V gene is TRBV9, the J gene TRBJ2-1; D may be TRBD2 (6 bases). CDR3 sequence reads: CASSKWDSSSYNEQFF. The CDR3 DNA reads TGTGCCAGCAGCAAGTGGGACTCCAGCTCCTACAATGAGCAGTTCTTC.